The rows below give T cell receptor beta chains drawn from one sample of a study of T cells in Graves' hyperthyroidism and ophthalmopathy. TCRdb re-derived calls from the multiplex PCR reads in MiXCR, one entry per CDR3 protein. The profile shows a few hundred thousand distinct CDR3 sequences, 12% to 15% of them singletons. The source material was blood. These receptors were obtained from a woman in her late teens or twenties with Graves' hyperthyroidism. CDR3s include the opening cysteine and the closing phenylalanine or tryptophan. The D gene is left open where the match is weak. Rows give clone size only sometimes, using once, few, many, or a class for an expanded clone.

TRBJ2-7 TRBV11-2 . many CASSWEHSSYEQYF TGTGCCAGCAGCTGGGAACACAGCTCCTACGAGCAGTACTTC
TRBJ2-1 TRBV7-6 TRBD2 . CASSLMREENEQFF TGTGCCAGCAGCTTAATGCGGGAGGAAAATGAGCAGTTCTTC
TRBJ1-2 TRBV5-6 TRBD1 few CASSLLRDSPGYTF TGTGCCAGCAGCCTCCTCCGGGACAGCCCTGGCTACACCTTC
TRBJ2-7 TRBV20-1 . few CSARSSGAPTGEQYF TGCAGTGCTAGATCCTCAGGGGCGCCCACGGGGGAGCAGTACTTC
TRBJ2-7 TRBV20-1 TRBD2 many CSTCSAGGVCEQYF TGCAGTACCTGTTCAGCGGGAGGGGTGTGCGAGCAGTACTTC
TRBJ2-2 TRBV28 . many CASSESGYTGELFF TGTGCCAGTTCGGAATCAGGGTACACCGGGGAGCTGTTTTTT
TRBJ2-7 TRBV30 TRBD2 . CAWSVRGGTNEQYF TGTGCCTGGAGTGTACGGGGCGGGACTAACGAGCAGTACTTC
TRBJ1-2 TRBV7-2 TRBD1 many CASSLAPTGNYGYTF TGTGCCAGCAGCTTAGCGCCGACAGGGAACTATGGCTACACCTTC
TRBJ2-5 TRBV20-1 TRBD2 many CSARRLSGMVETQYF TGCAGTGCTAGACGACTTAGCGGGATGGTGGAGACCCAGTACTTC
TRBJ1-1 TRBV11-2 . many CASRHPLGANTEAFF TGTGCCAGCAGACATCCCTTAGGGGCGAACACTGAAGCTTTCTTT
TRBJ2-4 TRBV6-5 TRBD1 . CASSYLGQNIQYF TGTGCCAGCAGTTACCTGGGACAGAACATTCAGTACTTC
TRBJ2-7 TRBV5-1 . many CASSLEGGRRAYEQYF TGCGCCAGCAGCTTGGAGGGAGGCAGGAGGGCCTACGAGCAGTACTTC
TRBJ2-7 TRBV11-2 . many CASSPITSSTSDF .
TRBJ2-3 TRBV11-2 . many CASSLDQEWDTQYF TGTGCCAGCAGCTTAGATCAGGAGTGGGATACGCAGTATTTT
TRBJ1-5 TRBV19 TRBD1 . CASSSDRDSNQPQHF TGTGCCAGTAGTTCGGACAGGGATAGCAATCAGCCCCAGCATTTT
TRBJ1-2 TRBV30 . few CAWSVHGGGYTF TGTGCCTGGAGTGTACATGGGGGGGGCTACACCTTC
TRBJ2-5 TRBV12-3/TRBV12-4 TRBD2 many CASSLGTNRETQYF TGTGCCAGCAGCCTCGGGACTAACAGGGAGACCCAGTACTTC
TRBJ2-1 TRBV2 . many CASSGGQSYNEQFF TGTGCCAGCAGTGGAGGACAGTCCTACAATGAGCAGTTCTTC
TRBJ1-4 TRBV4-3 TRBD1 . CASSPTGEANEKLFF TGCGCCAGCAGCCCGACAGGGGAAGCTAATGAAAAACTGTTTTTT
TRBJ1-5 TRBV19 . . CASSIGRRSNQPQHF TGTGCCAGTAGCATAGGCAGACGAAGCAATCAGCCCCAGCATTTT
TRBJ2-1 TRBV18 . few CASSRKYEQFF TGTGCCAGCTCCCGTAAATATGAGCAGTTCTTC
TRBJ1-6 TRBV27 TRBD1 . CASRGQGFYNSPLHF TGTGCCAGCAGGGGACAGGGATTCTATAATTCACCCCTCCACTTT
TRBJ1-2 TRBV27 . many CASSLDFRRNGYTF TGTGCCAGCAGTTTAGATTTCAGACGGAATGGCTACACCTTC
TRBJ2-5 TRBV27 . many CASRPNGGTQYF TGTGCCAGCAGGCCTAATGGAGGGACCCAGTACTTC
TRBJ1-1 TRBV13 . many CASRPRSGGTEAFF TGTGCCAGCAGACCTCGGTCGGGGGGTACTGAAGCTTTCTTT